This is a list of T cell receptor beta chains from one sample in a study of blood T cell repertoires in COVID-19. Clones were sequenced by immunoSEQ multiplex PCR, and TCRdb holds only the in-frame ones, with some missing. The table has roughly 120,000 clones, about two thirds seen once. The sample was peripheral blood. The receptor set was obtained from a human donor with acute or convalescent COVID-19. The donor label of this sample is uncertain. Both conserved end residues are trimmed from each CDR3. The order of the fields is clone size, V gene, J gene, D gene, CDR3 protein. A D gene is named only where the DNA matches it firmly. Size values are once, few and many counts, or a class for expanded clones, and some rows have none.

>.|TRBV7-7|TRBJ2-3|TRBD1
ASSAGTGNTDTQY
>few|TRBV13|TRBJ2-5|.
ASSPPSVSGQETQY
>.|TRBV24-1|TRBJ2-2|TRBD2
ATRGASGGPNTGELF
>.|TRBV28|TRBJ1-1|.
ASSLEKLNTEAF
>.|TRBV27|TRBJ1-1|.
ASKGVGKAF
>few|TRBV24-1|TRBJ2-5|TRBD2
ATGDSGDVETQY
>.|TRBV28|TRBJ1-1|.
ATVAVTEAF
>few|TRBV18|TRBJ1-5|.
ASSPGGHQPQH
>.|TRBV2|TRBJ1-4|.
ASSGQRNEKLF
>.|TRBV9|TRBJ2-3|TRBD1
ASSEDRVRSTDTQY
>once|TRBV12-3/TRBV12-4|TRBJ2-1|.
ASSQTENEQF
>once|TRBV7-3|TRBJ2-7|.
ASSMESTGGEQY
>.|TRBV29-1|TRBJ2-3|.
SVVTDSTDTQY
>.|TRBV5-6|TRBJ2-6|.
ASSLGGRPSSGANVLT
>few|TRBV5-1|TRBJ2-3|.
ASSPQGRGTDTQY
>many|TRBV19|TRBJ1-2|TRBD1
ASSIPGTGGHYGYT
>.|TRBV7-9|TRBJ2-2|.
ASSLRLAGELF
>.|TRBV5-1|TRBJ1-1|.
ASSPLVGANTEAF
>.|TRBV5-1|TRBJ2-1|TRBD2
ASNLAGGTNEQF
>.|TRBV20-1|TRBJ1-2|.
SARVEGYT
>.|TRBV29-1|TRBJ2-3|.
SVERGAGTDTQY
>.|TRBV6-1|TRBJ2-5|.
ASSENGLHQETQY